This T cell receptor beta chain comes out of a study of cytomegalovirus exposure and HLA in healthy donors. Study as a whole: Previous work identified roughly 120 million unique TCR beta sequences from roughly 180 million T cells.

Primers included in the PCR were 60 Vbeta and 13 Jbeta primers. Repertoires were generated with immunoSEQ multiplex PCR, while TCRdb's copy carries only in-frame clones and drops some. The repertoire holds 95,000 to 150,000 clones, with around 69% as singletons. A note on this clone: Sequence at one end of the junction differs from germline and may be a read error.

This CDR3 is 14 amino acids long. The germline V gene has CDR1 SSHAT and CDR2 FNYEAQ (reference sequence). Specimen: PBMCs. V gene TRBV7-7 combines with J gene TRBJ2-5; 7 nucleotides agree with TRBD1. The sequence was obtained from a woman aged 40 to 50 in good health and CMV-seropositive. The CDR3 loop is CASSSRTGSQTQYF. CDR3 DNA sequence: TGTGCTAGCAGCTCCCGGACAGGATCCCAGACCCAGTACTTC.